This is a list of T cell receptor beta chains from one sample in a study of radiotherapy plus CTLA-4 blockade in lung cancer. Assay: immunoSEQ multiplex PCR; the TCRdb copy retains only in-frame clones and omits some. The top ten hold 0.82% of the sample, which has 83,000 or so clones, around 83% seen once. This specimen consisted of peripheral blood, obtained from a patient treated with radiotherapy plus ipilimumab. All receptors come from a human donor with non-small cell lung cancer who had stable disease on radiotherapy plus ipilimumab. Each CDR3 is given with its conserved first and last residue. A D gene is named only where the DNA matches it firmly. Clone size is stated in some rows and not others, as once, few, many or a class when expanded.

D gene | clone size | J gene | V gene | CDR3 DNA | CDR3 protein
NA | NA | TRBJ1-5 | TRBV18 | TGTGCCAGCTCACCGGGGGGGGATAGCAATCAGCCCCAGCATTTT | CASSPGGDSNQPQHF
NA | few | TRBJ1-1 | TRBV19 | TGTGCCAGTAGGAGGACAACTCGCGGGGAGACTGAAGCTTTCTTT | CASRRTTRGETEAFF
NA | NA | TRBJ1-6 | TRBV15 | TGTGCCACCAGCAGAGACCCTAACAATTCACCCCTCCACTTT | CATSRDPNNSPLHF
NA | NA | TRBJ2-2 | TRBV27 | TGTGCCAGCAGTTTATACGGGTTCACCGGGGAGCTGTTTTTT | CASSLYGFTGELFF
TRBD1 | NA | TRBJ2-7 | TRBV7-2 | TGTGCCAGCAGCCGAAGACAGGGGGGCTCCTACGAGCAGTACTTC | CASSRRQGGSYEQYF
NA | NA | TRBJ2-7 | TRBV16 | TGTGCCAGCAGCCAATCGTACGGGGAAAGGCAGTACTTC | CASSQSYGERQYF
NA | NA | TRBJ2-5 | TRBV5-1 | TGCGCCAGCAGCTTAGGATTCTTCCCAAAAGAGACCCAGTACTTC | CASSLGFFPKETQYF
NA | NA | TRBJ2-3 | TRBV9 | TGTGCCAGCAGCGTAGACTTGTCCACAGATACGCAGTATTTT | CASSVDLSTDTQYF
NA | NA | TRBJ1-2 | TRBV7-3 | TGTGCCAGAAAAGGACTTGGCTACACCTTC | CARKGLGYTF
TRBD1 | NA | TRBJ2-1 | TRBV6-1 | TGTGCCAGCAGTGACGGGACAGGGGGCATAAGTACCTACAATGAGCAGTTCTTC | CASSDGTGGISTYNEQFF
NA | NA | TRBJ2-7 | TRBV7-9 | TGTGCCAGCAGCTTAGTTCTCGGGGCTAGTTTACACGAGCAGTACTTC | CASSLVLGASLHEQYF
NA | NA | TRBJ2-3 | TRBV11-2 | TGTGCCAGCAGCTTAGCCCAGTCCGCCAGTCAGGTTACGCAGTATTTT | CASSLAQSASQVTQYF
NA | NA | TRBJ2-2 | TRBV6-1 | TGTGCCAGCAGCCCATGGGGGGGGCAAACCGGGGAGCTGTTTTTT | CASSPWGGQTGELFF
NA | NA | TRBJ1-2 | TRBV18 | TGTGCCAGCTCACCACCGACAGACTATGGCTACACCTTC | CASSPPTDYGYTF
TRBD1 | NA | TRBJ2-7 | TRBV27 | TGTGCCAGCAGTGAACCGGGACAGATATACTACGAGCAGTACTTC | CASSEPGQIYYEQYF
TRBD2 | few | TRBJ2-4 | TRBV10-2 | TGCGCCAGCAGTTCTGGGGGGGGGAACATTCAGTACTTC | CASSSGGGNIQYF
NA | NA | TRBJ1-3 | TRBV9 | TGTGCCAGCAGCGTAGAAGGAAACACCATATATTTT | CASSVEGNTIYF
TRBD1 | NA | TRBJ1-1 | TRBV30 | TGTGCCTGGAGTGTACAGGGGGCTGTGAACACTGAAGCTTTCTTT | CAWSVQGAVNTEAFF
NA | NA | TRBJ2-5 | TRBV21-1 | TGTGCCAGCAGCATTACCAGCCCCGAGGGACGGCACCAAGAGACCCAGTACTTC | CASSITSPEGRHQETQYF
NA | NA | TRBJ2-7 | TRBV27 | TGTGCCAGCAGTTTTACGGGACCTTACGAGCAGTACTTC | CASSFTGPYEQYF
NA | NA | TRBJ2-1 | TRBV10-1 | TGCGCCAGCGGCAACGTATCCTACAATGAGCAGTTCTTC | CASGNVSYNEQFF
TRBD1 | NA | TRBJ1-5 | TRBV28 | TGTGCCAGCAGTACCACGGGACAGGGGTTCGGCAATCAGCCCCAGCATTTT | CASSTTGQGFGNQPQHF
NA | NA | TRBJ2-7 | TRBV5-4 | TGTGCCAGCAGCTTGGATCTGGCGGCAGGGGAGCAGTACTTC | CASSLDLAAGEQYF
NA | NA | TRBJ2-7 | TRBV4-1 | TGCGCCAGCAGCCACGGACAGTTCTCCTACGAGCAGTACTTC | CASSHGQFSYEQYF
NA | few | TRBJ2-1 | TRBV7-9 | TGTGCCAGCAGCTTTGTCCGGGGAGCCCCCAACTCTCACAATGAGCAGTTCTTC | CASSFVRGAPNSHNEQFF
TRBD1 | NA | TRBJ1-5 | TRBV7-2 | TGTGCCAGCAGCTTAGCAGGGACAGGCAGACAGCCCCAGCATTTT | CASSLAGTGRQPQHF
NA | NA | TRBJ2-1 | TRBV27 | TGTGCCAGCACCCTTTCCCCCTCAGGGGTAAATGAGCAGTTCTTC | CASTLSPSGVNEQFF
NA | NA | TRBJ2-2 | TRBV7-3 | TGTGCCAGCAGCCCCGGGTCTAACACCGGGGAGCTGTTTTTT | CASSPGSNTGELFF
TRBD1 | NA | TRBJ1-4 | TRBV4-1 | TGCGCCAGCAGCTCCGGGACAGGGGGTGAAAAACTGTTTTTT | CASSSGTGGEKLFF
TRBD2 | NA | TRBJ2-3 | TRBV7-3 | TGTGCCAGCACCCGGGGGGGAACGGGAGATACGCAGTATTTT | CASTRGGTGDTQYF
NA | NA | TRBJ2-5 | TRBV19 | TGTGCCAGTAACGAGGGGAACGGAGAGACCCAGTACTTC | CASNEGNGETQYF
NA | NA | TRBJ1-2 | TRBV30 | TGTGCCTGGAGCGAAGGACGTGTCGATTCCCTTGGCTACACCTTC | CAWSEGRVDSLGYTF
NA | few | TRBJ1-3 | TRBV5-6 | TGTGCCAGCAGCTTGGATGGGTTAGGAGGAGGCACCATATATTTT | CASSLDGLGGGTIYF
NA | NA | TRBJ2-1 | TRBV6-6 | TGTGCCAGCAGTCCCCTTCTCGCGGGCCCGTATGAGCAGTTCTTC | CASSPLLAGPYEQFF
NA | NA | TRBJ2-1 | TRBV6-4 | TGTGCCAGCAGTGACTCCAGCGGTTCCTACAATGAGCAGTTCTTC | CASSDSSGSYNEQFF
NA | NA | TRBJ2-5 | TRBV11-2 | TGTGCCAGCAGCTTCGGGTTACAAGAGACCCAGTACTTC | CASSFGLQETQYF
NA | NA | TRBJ1-5 | TRBV9 | TGTGCCAGCAGCGGGAATAGCAATCAGCCCCAGCATTTT | CASSGNSNQPQHF
TRBD1 | NA | TRBJ2-2 | TRBV5-1 | TGCGCCAGCAGCCCGGGTATAGGGGGCCCCGGGTTCGCGGAGCTGTTTTTT | CASSPGIGGPGFAELFF
TRBD2 | NA | TRBJ2-1 | TRBV30 | TGTGCCTGGAGGCAACTAGCGGTTAGCTCCTACAATGAGCAGTTCTTC | CAWRQLAVSSYNEQFF
NA | NA | TRBJ1-3 | TRBV5-1 | TGCGCCAGCAGCTTGGTGGGAATGAGCTCTGGAAACACCATATATTTT | CASSLVGMSSGNTIYF
NA | NA | TRBJ1-4 | TRBV4-2 | TGTGCCAGCAGCCAAGATCGGGGGCCTCTTGAAAAACTGTTTTTT | CASSQDRGPLEKLFF
TRBD1 | NA | TRBJ2-5 | TRBV7-6 | TGTGCCAGCAGCTTAGCGACCGGGACAGGGGAAGAGACCCAGTACTTC | CASSLATGTGEETQYF
NA | NA | TRBJ1-2 | TRBV7-8 | TGTGCCAGCAGCTTAGATCGGCCCGATACTAACTATGGCTACACCTTC | CASSLDRPDTNYGYTF
TRBD1 | NA | TRBJ1-5 | TRBV2 | TGTGCCAGCAGTGAAAAATACAGGGGGACGAGGGGTGAGTATCAGCCCCAGCATTTT | CASSEKYRGTRGEYQPQHF
NA | NA | TRBJ1-1 | TRBV9 | TGTGCCAGCAGCGTAGTATCGTCAGAGAACACTGAAGCTTTCTTT | CASSVVSSENTEAFF
NA | once | TRBJ2-1 | TRBV19 | TGTGCCAGTAGTATGCCACTAGGAATCTACAATGAGCAGTTCTTC | CASSMPLGIYNEQFF
NA | NA | TRBJ2-5 | TRBV5-1 | TGCGCCAGCAGCTTGACGGTGGCGCCCCAAGAGACCCAGTACTTC | CASSLTVAPQETQYF
NA | NA | TRBJ2-3 | TRBV6-6 | TGTGCCAGCAGGAACCGACAGGCCACAGATACGCAGTATTTT | CASRNRQATDTQYF
NA | NA | TRBJ1-2 | TRBV28 | TGTGCCAGCAGCCGCGGGGGGGGCAATTACTATGGCTACACCTTC | CASSRGGGNYYGYTF
NA | NA | TRBJ1-5 | TRBV6-5 | TGTGCCAGCAGCCTCCTGGGGGCGAACAATCAGCCCCAGCATTTT | CASSLLGANNQPQHF
TRBD2 | NA | TRBJ2-5 | TRBV18 | TGTGCCAGCTCACCAAAGGGACTAGAGGTGTATGAGACCCAGTACTTC | CASSPKGLEVYETQYF
NA | NA | TRBJ1-5 | TRBV7-2 | TGTGCCAGCAGCTTATGGAGGGGAGAAAGACAGCCCCAGCATTTT | CASSLWRGERQPQHF
NA | NA | TRBJ1-1 | TRBV29-1 | TGCAGCGTTGGAAAACTGAACACTGAAGCTTTCTTT | CSVGKLNTEAFF
NA | NA | TRBJ1-2 | TRBV5-6 | TGTGCCAGCAGCCTGGGACGGAACTATGGCTACACCTTC | CASSLGRNYGYTF
NA | NA | TRBJ2-5 | TRBV9 | TGTGCCAGCAGCGTAGCTCGGGTCCCCGAGACCCAGTACTTC | CASSVARVPETQYF